The sequence of this TCR beta chain was determined in a study of T cells after yellow fever vaccination. Study-wide results and caveats: Sorted repertoires could include abundant contaminating clonotypes from bulk cells.

TCRdb analysed the 5' RACE reads with MiXCR anew, one entry per CDR3 protein. The sample includes about 250,000 distinct CDR3 sequences, 3.6% seen only once; the top ten take under 20%. Germline-derived CDR1 and CDR2 are LNHDA and SQIVND (reference sequence). The ends lost 4 bases at V and 4 bases at J; junction bases unmatched: 11. CDR3 length: 16 amino acids. This clonotype has more than one count but fewer than ten. Its specificity is unknown. This material consisted of PBMCs, taken 15 days after the yellow fever booster vaccination. The V gene is TRBV19, the J gene TRBJ1-2, with 8 nucleotides matching TRBD1. The receptor's source is a man aged 18 to 29 who received the YFV17D yellow fever vaccine. This chain's CDR3 is CASSNPGGGQPYGYTF. The DNA of the CDR3 is TGTGCCAGTAGTAACCCAGGGGGCGGACAACCCTATGGCTACACCTTC. The variable domain in full, completed from reference TRBV19 and TRBJ1-2, reads DGGITQSPKYLFRKEGQNVTLSCEQNLNHDAMYWYRQDPGQGLRLIYYSQIVNDFQKGDIAEGYSVSREKKESFPLTVTSAQKNPTAFYLCASSNPGGGQPYGYTFGSGTRLTVV.